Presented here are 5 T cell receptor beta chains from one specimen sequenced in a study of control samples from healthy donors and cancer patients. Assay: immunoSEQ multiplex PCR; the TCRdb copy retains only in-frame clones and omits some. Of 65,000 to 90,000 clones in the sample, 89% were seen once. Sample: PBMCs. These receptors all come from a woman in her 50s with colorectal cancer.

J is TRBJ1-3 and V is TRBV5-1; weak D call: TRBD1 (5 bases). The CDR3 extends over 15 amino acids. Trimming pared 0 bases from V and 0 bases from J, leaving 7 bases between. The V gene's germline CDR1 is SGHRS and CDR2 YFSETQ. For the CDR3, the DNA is TGCGCCAGCAGCTTGGAGGGGTCCTCTGGAAACACCATATATTTT. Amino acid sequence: CASSLEGSSGNTIYF.

In DNA form, the CDR3 reads TGTGCCAGTAGTATGTTGTCAGGGGAAGGGGCTTTCTTT. This sequence encodes CASSMLSGEGAFF. This rearrangement joins TRBV19 to TRBJ1-1; TRBD1 might be the D (6 bases). CDR1 is LNHDA and CDR2 is SQIVND in the germline V gene (reference sequence). The CDR3 consists of 13 residues. Trimming took 3 bases from V and 11 from J, leaving 16 bases between them.

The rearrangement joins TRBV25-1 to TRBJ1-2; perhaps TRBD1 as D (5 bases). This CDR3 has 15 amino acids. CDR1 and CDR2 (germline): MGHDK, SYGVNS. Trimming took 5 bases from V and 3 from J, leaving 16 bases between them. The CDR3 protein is CASSPRLGPDYGYTF. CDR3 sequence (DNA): TGTGCCAGCAGTCCAAGGTTGGGGCCGGACTATGGCTACACCTTC.

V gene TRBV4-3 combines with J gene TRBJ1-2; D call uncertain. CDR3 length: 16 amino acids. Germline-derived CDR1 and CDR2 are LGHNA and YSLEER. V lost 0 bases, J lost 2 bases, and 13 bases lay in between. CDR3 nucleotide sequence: TGCGCCAGCAGCCAAGACAGGCGATCACAGAACTATGGCTACACCTTC. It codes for CASSQDRRSQNYGYTF.

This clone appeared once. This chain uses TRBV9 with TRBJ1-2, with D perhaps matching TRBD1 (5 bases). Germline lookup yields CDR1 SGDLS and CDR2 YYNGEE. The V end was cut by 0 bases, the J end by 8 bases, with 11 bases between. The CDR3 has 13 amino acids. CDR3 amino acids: CASSVDLWGGYTF. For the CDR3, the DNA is TGTGCCAGCAGCGTAGATCTCTGGGGCGGCTACACCTTC.